The clone carrying this T cell receptor (beta chain) was counted at least ten times. Its specificity is unknown. This sample's RNA came from whole unsorted tissue. Distant lung tissue was collected more than 3 cm away from the tumor edge. V dropped 2 bases and J dropped 5; count of bases not matched to a gene: 6. CDR3 size: 15 residues. The V gene's germline CDR1 is GTSNPN and CDR2 SVGIG (reference sequence). The library came from three nested PCR rounds adapted from ARM-PCR protocols. TCRdb used MiXCR to reprocess the multiplex PCR reads, holding one entry per CDR3 protein. The table includes some 80,000 distinct CDR3 sequences, 76% detected once. The source of the sample is a study of tumor and adjacent non-tumor tissue in lung cancer. Notes on the study in general: Tumor tissue had significantly higher TCR diversity than normal lung. In normal lung, the top 100 clones were significantly more dominant than in tumor.

The sequencing sample was made of distant non-tumor lung tissue. The receptor comes from a man in his 70s with non-small cell lung cancer. The chain has TRBV30 and TRBJ1-6; 7 bases map to TRBD1. The CDR3 sequence: CAWSSRTGDNSPLHF. The CDR3 DNA reads as TGTGCCTGGAGTTCCCGGACAGGAGATAATTCACCCCTCCACTTT.